Sequencing of this T cell receptor (beta chain) was carried out in a study of T cell changes during pregnancy in multiple sclerosis. Clones were read by immunoSEQ multiplex PCR, and TCRdb kept only the in-frame ones, dropping some. The table records about 32,000 clones, roughly nine tenths of them present only once. V shed 2 bases and J 6 bases; nucleotides not matched to a gene: 5. The CDR3 contains 13 residues. CDR1 GTSNPN and CDR2 SVGIG come from the germline V gene (reference sequence). This sample comprised CD8+ T cells from peripheral blood mononuclear cells, obtained in the third trimester of pregnancy. The receptor's source is a female donor with multiple sclerosis, enrolled in a pregnancy study. V gene TRBV30 combines with J gene TRBJ1-2, with TRBD1 identical over 8 bases. The CDR3 nucleotides read TGTGCCTGGAGTCCTGGACAGGGTGATGGCTACACCTTC. This encodes CAWSPGQGDGYTF.